This T cell receptor (beta chain) was profiled in a study of cytomegalovirus exposure and HLA in healthy donors. Study-level points and caveats: Later analysis showed most CMV-associated TCR beta chains appearing HLA-restricted.

PCR employed 60 Vbeta and 13 Jbeta primers. Here immunoSEQ multiplex PCR was the method, and the copy in TCRdb shows in-frame clones only, minus some. The sample lists under 200,000 clones, under 85% occurring once. V gave up 7 bases and J gave up 8 bases; unmatched junction bases: 10. The CDR3 runs to 15 residues. The germline CDR1 and CDR2 sequences are MDHEN and SYDVKM. On this clone itself: Its antigen is still unknown.

Material: PBMCs. The rearrangement joins TRBV28 to TRBJ2-1, with TRBD2 matching over 11 bases. The clonotype was recovered from a woman aged 30 to 39 in good health and CMV-seronegative. The CDR3 bases are TGTGCCAGCACCGTTCTAGCGGGGGGTGACTATGAGCAGTTCTTC. Its protein is CASTVLAGGDYEQFF. Variable domain in full (rest from reference TRBV28 and TRBJ2-1): DVKVTQSSRYLVKRTGEKVFLECVQDMDHENMFWYRQDPGLGLRLIYFSYDVKMKEKGDIPEGYSVSREKKERFSLILESASTNQTSMYLCASTVLAGGDYEQFFGPGTRLTVL.